Following are 21 T cell receptor beta chains from one sample sequenced in a study of T cell responses to AZD1222 COVID-19 vaccine. Sequencing used immunoSEQ multiplex PCR; TCRdb keeps in-frame clones, though not all of them. The sample records approximately 140,000 clones, 90% to 95% being singletons. The sequenced sample was peripheral blood, obtained on day 0 of MenACWY control vaccination. These receptors were collected from an adult in good health.

The chain links TRBV6-5 to TRBJ2-6; D is unclear. Germline CDR1 and CDR2: MNHEY and SVGAGI. This CDR3 is built from 15 residues. The ends were cut back, 4 bases at V and 2 bases at J, with 9 bases in the middle. CDR3 sequence: CASSFTRAGANVLTF. The CDR3 bases are TGTGCCAGCAGTTTTACACGGGCTGGGGCCAACGTCCTGACTTTC.

The V call is TRBV6-1, the J call TRBJ1-6; D gene ambiguous. V was trimmed by 0 bases and J by 7 bases, leaving 4 bases between them. The CDR3 is 13 amino acids. CDR1 is MNHNS and CDR2 is SASEGT in the germline V gene. CDR3 loop: CASSEAQNSPLHF. In DNA form, the CDR3 reads TGTGCCAGCAGTGAAGCCCAGAATTCACCCCTCCACTTT.

The rearrangement joins TRBV5-6 to TRBJ2-5; TRBD1 matches at 8 bases. The CDR3 runs to 14 residues. Germline V gene lookup returns CDR1 SGHDT and CDR2 YYEEEE. With V trimmed by 2 bases and J by 4 bases, 4 bases remained unmatched. The CDR3 DNA is TGTGCCAGCAGCTTCCGGACAGGGACAGAGACCCAGTACTTC. It encodes CASSFRTGTETQYF.

The rearrangement uses TRBV18 and TRBJ2-7; either TRBD1 or TRBD2 may fit D (6 bases each). Trimming removed 2 bases from V and 5 bases from J, with 13 bases in between. Germline V gene data show CDR1 as KGHSH and CDR2 as LQKENI. There are 14 residues in the CDR3. The CDR3 coding sequence is TGTGCCAGCTCACCATGGGGGGCTGTCAACGAGCAGTACTTC. As protein: CASSPWGAVNEQYF.

The rearrangement uses TRBV7-9 and TRBJ2-7; D is ambiguous. CDR3 size: 13 residues. Trimming cost V 3 bases and J 0 bases, with 6 bases left between them. From germline, CDR1 is SEHNR and CDR2 FQNEAQ (reference sequence). The CDR3 region is CASSFAFSYEQYF. The CDR3 DNA reads TGTGCCAGCAGCTTTGCGTTCTCCTACGAGCAGTACTTC.

V usage is TRBV7-2 and J usage is TRBJ1-2; tentative D call: TRBD1 (6 bases). With 3 bases removed from V and 8 bases from J, the gap between germline ends came to 13 bases. CDR3 length equals 13 residues. Germline CDR1 and CDR2: SGHTA and FQGNSA. CDR3 DNA sequence: TGTGCCAGCAGCTTCCCAGGGGATACGGGCTACACCTTC. Translation gives CASSFPGDTGYTF.

The chain has TRBV20-1 and TRBJ2-1, with TRBD1 matching over 8 bases. There are 10 residues in the CDR3. CDR1 and CDR2 (germline): DFQATT, SNEGSKA (reference sequence). The CDR3 nucleotides read TGCAGGGCGACAGGGGATGAGCAGTTCTTC. This sequence encodes CRATGDEQFF.

The V and J genes are TRBV28 and TRBJ1-1; possibly TRBD1 for D (5 bases). The germline V gene encodes CDR1 MDHEN and CDR2 SYDVKM. V lost 11 bases to trimming and J lost 0 bases, with 13 bases between them. The CDR3 sequence is 13 residues long. The CDR3: CAGRGSLNTEAFF. DNA for the CDR3: TGTGCCGGCCGGGGCAGTCTGAACACTGAAGCTTTCTTT.

The chain is built from TRBV27 and TRBJ1-1; 8 positions match TRBD1. This CDR3 has 15 residues. CDR1 is MNHEY and CDR2 is SMNVEV in the germline V gene (reference sequence). After removal of 8 bases from V and 6 bases from J, the junction contained 14 bases not matched to a gene. The CDR3 region is CASFRGPISGAEAFF. DNA of the CDR3: TGTGCCAGCTTCAGGGGGCCAATCTCGGGGGCTGAAGCTTTCTTT.

On this clone itself: At one end, the junction sequence differs from germline, possibly due to a read error. The gene calls are TRBV7-7 and TRBJ2-1; the match to TRBD2 covers 12 bases. Per germline, CDR1 SSHAT and CDR2 FNYEAQ (reference sequence). The CDR3 covers 15 residues. The CDR3 DNA sequence: TGTGCTAGCAGCTTATCTAGCGGGGGGGGCAATGAGCAGTTCTTC. Translating it yields CASSLSSGGGNEQFF.

The chain combines TRBV27 with TRBJ1-3; D possibly corresponds to TRBD1 (6 bases). With 4 bases removed from V and 2 bases from J, the gap between germline ends came to 9 bases. Germline V gene sequence: CDR1 MNHEY, CDR2 SMNVEV (reference sequence). The CDR3 runs to 14 residues. The CDR3 region has the DNA TGTGCCAGCAGTTCTAACAGGGCTGGAAACACCATATATTTT. It yields the protein CASSSNRAGNTIYF.

The J gene is TRBJ1-1, the V gene TRBV4-1; D unclear. The germline gives CDR1 MGHRA, CDR2 YSYEKL. V shed 0 bases and J shed 7 bases, with 9 bases lying between them. CDR3 length: 13 residues. The CDR3 loop reads CASSQDHRGEAFF. The CDR3, as DNA: TGCGCCAGCAGCCAAGATCACCGGGGTGAAGCTTTCTTT.

This chain connects TRBV12-3 or TRBV12-4 to TRBJ1-2, with D possibly TRBD1 on 5 matching bases. The CDR3 has 13 residues. The V gene lost 2 bases and the J gene lost 6 bases, with 10 bases spanning the gap. As DNA, the CDR3 is TGTGCCAGCAGTTTACAGGGAAAGAATGGCTACACCTTC. It codes for CASSLQGKNGYTF.

V and J are TRBV2 and TRBJ2-2, with D possibly TRBD1 on 6 matching bases. With 8 bases removed from V and 1 base from J, the gap between germline ends came to 8 bases. The germline V gene encodes CDR1 SNHLY and CDR2 FYNNEI. The CDR3 sequence is 13 residues long. In nucleotides, the CDR3 is TGTGCCAGCTCGACAGGGAACACCGGGGAGCTGTTTTTT. Its protein product is CASSTGNTGELFF.

The chain combines TRBV20-1 with TRBJ1-3, with no clear D. The CDR3 runs 16 residues. Per the germline V gene, CDR1 is DFQATT and CDR2 is SNEGSKA (reference sequence). The V gene lost 3 bases and the J gene lost 4 bases, with 19 bases spanning the gap. This CDR3 is CSASSVGSGSGNTIYF. The CDR3 nucleotides are TGCAGTGCTAGTAGTGTTGGCTCGGGTTCGGGAAACACCATATATTTT.

The V call is TRBV2, the J call TRBJ1-1, with TRBD1 as a possible D gene (5 bases). Germline loops: CDR1 SNHLY, CDR2 FYNNEI. Trimming took 6 bases from V and 1 from J, leaving 9 bases between them. The CDR3 contains 13 residues. CDR3 coding DNA: TGTGCCAGCAGCCAGGGCAGGAACACTGAAGCTTTCTTT. Protein: CASSQGRNTEAFF.

J is TRBJ2-3 and V is TRBV3-1 (or the pseudogene TRBV3-2), with 7 nucleotides matching TRBD1. With V trimmed by 6 bases and J by 6 bases, 12 bases remained unmatched. In germline, CDR1 is LGHDT, CDR2 YNNKEL (reference sequence). The CDR3 sequence is 15 residues long. CDR3: CASRQSTGTADTQYF. The CDR3, as DNA: TGTGCCAGCAGGCAGTCGACAGGGACCGCCGATACGCAGTATTTT.

This clone was seen a single time. Other nucleotide sequences from this sample produce the same CDR3. V gene TRBV7-7 combines with J gene TRBJ1-1; D remains ambiguous. Deletions cut 0 bases from V and 1 base from J, with 3 bases between. The germline CDR1 and CDR2 sequences are SSHAT and FNYEAQ (reference sequence). This CDR3 region has 13 residues. DNA of the CDR3: TGTGCCAGCAGCTTAGCAGAGAACACTGAAGCTTTCTTT. Translating gives CASSLAENTEAFF.

V gene TRBV5-4 combines with J gene TRBJ2-2, with D uncertain. This CDR3 contains 12 residues. Between the trimmed V and J ends, which lost 3 bases and 3 bases, there was a span of 3 bases. Germline CDR1 and CDR2: SGHNT and YYREEE (reference sequence). The CDR3 DNA is TGTGCCAGCAGCTCTTACACCGGGGAGCTGTTTTTT. As protein: CASSSYTGELFF.

The genes are TRBV25-1 and TRBJ2-7; D remains ambiguous. Per germline, CDR1 MGHDK and CDR2 SYGVNS. This CDR3 contains 13 residues. Trimming left V 2 bases short and J 3 bases short, with 8 bases between. The CDR3, as DNA: TGTGCCAGCAGTGAAGGCGGCGGCTACGAGCAGTACTTC. Translating it yields CASSEGGGYEQYF.

The rearrangement links TRBV18 to TRBJ1-1; D uncertain. The germline V and J ends were trimmed by 4 bases and 5 bases, with 5 bases remaining between them. Germline-derived CDR1 and CDR2 are KGHSH and LQKENI. This CDR3 is 11 amino acids long. The CDR3 loop is CASSRRTEAFF. The CDR3, as DNA: TGTGCCAGCTCACGAAGGACTGAAGCTTTCTTT.